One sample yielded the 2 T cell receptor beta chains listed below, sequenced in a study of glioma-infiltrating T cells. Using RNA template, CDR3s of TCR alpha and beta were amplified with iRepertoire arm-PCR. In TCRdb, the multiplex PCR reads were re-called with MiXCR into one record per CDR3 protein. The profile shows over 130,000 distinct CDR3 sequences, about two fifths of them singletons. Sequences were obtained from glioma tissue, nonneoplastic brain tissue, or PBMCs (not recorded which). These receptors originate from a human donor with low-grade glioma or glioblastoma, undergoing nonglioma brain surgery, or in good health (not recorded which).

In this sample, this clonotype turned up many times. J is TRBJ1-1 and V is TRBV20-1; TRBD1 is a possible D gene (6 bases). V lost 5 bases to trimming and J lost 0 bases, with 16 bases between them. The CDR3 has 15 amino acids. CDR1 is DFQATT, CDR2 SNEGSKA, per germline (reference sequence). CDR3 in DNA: TGCAGTGCTCCTGGGCGACAGGTCCTGAACACTGAAGCTTTCTTT. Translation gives CSAPGRQVLNTEAFF.

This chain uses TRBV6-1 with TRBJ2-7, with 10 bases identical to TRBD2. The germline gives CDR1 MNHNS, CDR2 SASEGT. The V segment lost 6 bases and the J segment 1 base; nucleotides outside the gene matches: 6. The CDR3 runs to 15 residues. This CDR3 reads CASRPIAGGSYEQYF. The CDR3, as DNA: TGTGCCAGCAGGCCTATAGCGGGAGGATCCTACGAGCAGTACTTC.